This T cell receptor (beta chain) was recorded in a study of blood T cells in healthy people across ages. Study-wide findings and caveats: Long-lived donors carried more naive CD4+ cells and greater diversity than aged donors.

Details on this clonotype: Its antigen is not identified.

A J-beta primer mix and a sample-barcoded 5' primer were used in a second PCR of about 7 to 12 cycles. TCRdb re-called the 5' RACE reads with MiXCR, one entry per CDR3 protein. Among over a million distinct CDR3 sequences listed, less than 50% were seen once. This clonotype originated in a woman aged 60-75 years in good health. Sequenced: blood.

The DNA of the CDR3 is TGTGCCAGCGTCCCCCAAGAGACCCAGTACTTC. Amino acids: CASVPQETQYF. V gene TRBV6-1 combines with J gene TRBJ2-5, with D unresolved. The CDR3 runs 11 residues. Germline loops: CDR1 MNHNS, CDR2 SASEGT. V lost 8 bases and J 1 base, leaving 5 bases between the germline ends.